This T cell receptor (beta chain) was retrieved from a study of follicular helper T cells after annual influenza vaccination (dated by TCRdb to 2016 to 2017). A note on the overall study: Blood was collected on days 0, 7 and 28 after each seasonal influenza vaccination. To look at recall of cTfh clones, some subjects were tracked through successive annual vaccinations covering the 2013-2014, 2014-2015 and 2015-2016 seasons. One week after vaccination, a second recruited cohort of more than nine subjects (Table S1) displayed a similar ICOS+CD38+ cTfh response. Six subjects had multi-year samples: four covered two vaccination seasons and two covered three seasons. Samples from 2013-2014 were cryopreserved, whereas samples from 2015 were processed immediately after collection. Beyond this particular receptor, the publication reports: Productive TCRB sequences were recovered from only roughly 9-21% of analyzed cells, so rare clonotypes could not be sampled. Day 7 ICOS+CD38+ clones were most often found later in ICOS-CD38- cTfh, suggesting that subset may serve as a memory reservoir. ICOS+CD38+ cTfh clonality correlated with the frequency of that population, and its change correlated with the change in circulating plasmablast frequency. Successive annual vaccinations recalled a recurrent oligoclonal ICOS+CD38+ cTfh response that contained tetramer and AIM influenza-specific clonotypes.

Sample time point, as interpreted from the label and publication: 2014-2015 season, 7 days after vaccination. Adults received seasonal inactivated influenza vaccine (Fluvarix), and TCRB sequencing tracked sorted blood CD4 subsets before and after vaccination. To be eligible, subjects had to live in the community and must not have received influenza vaccine in the previous 6 months. Subjects were excluded for influenza vaccine contraindications, substance abuse, HIV/AIDS, active malignancy, immunomodulatory medication, or active illness such as respiratory infection. At each time point, somewhere between about 40 and 110 mL of blood was taken. Non-naive CD4+CXCR5+PD-1+ cells were defined as circulating Tfh and were sorted into two fractions, ICOS+CD38+ and ICOS-CD38-. Either Ficoll-Paque PLUS or SepMate separation was used to isolate PBMC. Cell subsets were sorted from PBMC on a BD FACS Aria before DNA extraction.

Library method: the immunoSEQ multiplex PCR assay. Adaptive Biotechnologies carried out TCRB amplification, library preparation, sequencing and preliminary bioinformatics at Survey level resolution. For TCRB sequencing, genomic DNA from sorted cTfh populations was amplified by multiplex PCR. Processing in the source paper ran as follows. Clonality was computed in R as 1 minus normalized Shannon entropy; the Gini index was calculated with the R package ineq. To get the overlap score, the summed counts of shared sequences were divided by the total counts of all sequences in both of the compared samples. Fisher's exact test, with an assumed theoretical repertoire of 10^7 TCRB sequences, was used to assess the significance of shared clonotypes. This is the immuneACCESS table as TCRdb keeps it, with only in-frame sequences that have V and J called. A part of the clones is gone; compared with another copy, unresolved V genes explain less than half, and the rest is unexplained. The V and J calls and clone size were taken over from that table, and D and trimming were inferred from the DNA. Within this sample are some 15,000 clones, with about 81% of them counted one time only. The ten top clones hold about 1.3% of the sample.

Inclusive of the bounding cysteine and phenylalanine, the CDR3 is 13 residues long. Left in the record is the CDR3 DNA by itself, 39 bases read in frame from the first base. Relative to germline, V is 5 bases shorter and J is 6 bases shorter, with 11 bases between their ends. CDR1 and CDR2, looked up from the germline V gene, are MDHEN and SYDVKM. The sample holds a few counts of this clone. The specificity of this receptor is unknown. No quality values exist for individual bases; no much larger clone is one base distant. The V and J segments used are TRBV28 and TRBJ2-4, and possibly TRBD2, on 6 matching bases. The TCR sequence derives from an adult who received the influenza vaccine. This specimen consisted of CXCR5+ CD38- circulating T follicular helper cells from blood, obtained 7 days after influenza vaccination. The label giving this sample's cell subset or site can be read as: circulating Tfh, non-naive CD4+CXCR5+PD-1+ (ICOS+CD38+ or ICOS-CD38-). The CDR3 in this case is CASSPGGANIQYF. The nucleotide sequence reads TGTGCCAGCAGTCCAGGAGGGGCAAACATTCAGTACTTC.